The 29 T cell receptor beta chains presented below share a single source sample, sequenced in a study of shared clonotypes between healthy human individuals. Sequencing used immunoSEQ multiplex PCR; TCRdb keeps in-frame clones, though not all of them. This sample has more than 2,000,000 clones; 85% to 95% occur once, and the top ten carry 0.3% to 0.4%. The sample taken for sequencing was naive CD4+ T cells from PBMCs. This sample's subset: CD45RA+ positively selected. The source of these receptors is a man between 18 and 35 years old in good health. Some clones in this sample may be carry-over from other donors' samples.

Of note for this clone: The sample contains more than one DNA sequence encoding this CDR3. CDR3 loop: CASSLDSGKETQYF. CDR3 DNA sequence: TGCGCCAGCAGCTTGGATAGCGGAAAAGAGACCCAGTACTTC. The chain couples TRBV5-1 to TRBJ2-5; TRBD2 might be the D (6 bases). Deletions cut 0 bases from V and 3 bases from J, with 9 bases between. The CDR3 contains 14 residues. Germline V gives CDR1 SGHRS, CDR2 YFSETQ.

This clone was picked up one time. The chain uses TRBV15 and TRBJ2-5; weak D call: TRBD1 (5 bases). The length of the CDR3 is 15 residues. Germline V gene lookup returns CDR1 LNHNV and CDR2 YYDKDF (reference sequence). Trimming pared 0 bases from V and 2 bases from J, leaving 10 bases between. The CDR3 sequence: CATSRDLGQQETQYF. CDR3 DNA: TGTGCCACCAGCAGAGACTTGGGGCAGCAAGAGACCCAGTACTTC.

The genes are TRBV6-6 and TRBJ2-2; 8 nucleotides match TRBD1. After removal of 2 bases from V and 4 bases from J, the junction contained 3 bases not matched to a gene. CDR1 and CDR2 from the germline V gene are MNHNY and SVGAGI (reference sequence). The CDR3 consists of 15 residues. CDR3 bases: TGTGCCAGCAGTTACGCGACAGGGGTCACCGGGGAGCTGTTTTTT. The encoded protein is CASSYATGVTGELFF.

The genes are TRBV4-1 and TRBJ2-1; TRBD1 matches at 8 bases. Trimming cost V 2 bases and J 9 bases; bases outside gene matches: 6. The germline CDR1 and CDR2 sequences are MGHRA and YSYEKL. CDR3 length equals 14 residues. The CDR3 DNA is TGCGCCAGCAGCCAACAGGGGGCGGCGAGTGAGCAGTTCTTC. It codes for CASSQQGAASEQFF.

This clone was detected only once. The chain couples TRBV11-3 to TRBJ1-2; perhaps TRBD1 as D (6 bases). V dropped 4 bases and J dropped 8 bases, with 11 bases sitting between them. The CDR3 contains 12 residues. Germline CDR1 and CDR2: SGHNT and YENEEA. The CDR3 here is CASSSQGAGYTF. For the CDR3, the DNA is TGTGCCAGCAGCTCACAGGGAGCCGGCTACACCTTC.

The chain carries TRBV28 and TRBJ1-1; D might be TRBD1 (5 bases). Deletions cut 3 bases from V and 0 bases from J, with 11 bases between. The CDR3 totals 15 residues. Germline CDR1 MDHEN, CDR2 SYDVKM. This CDR3 reads CASSLVGAMNTEAFF. For the CDR3, the DNA is TGTGCCAGCAGTTTGGTAGGGGCCATGAACACTGAAGCTTTCTTT.

V usage is TRBV28 and J usage is TRBJ2-7; 9 nucleotides line up with TRBD1. Trimming took 3 bases from V and 3 from J; bases not matched to a gene: 30. This CDR3 has 23 amino acids. CDR1 and CDR2 (germline): MDHEN, SYDVKM. The CDR3: CASSFPLRSLGRGQGFSLYEQYF. Here the CDR3 DNA reads TGTGCCAGCAGTTTTCCTCTCCGTTCCCTGGGGAGGGGACAGGGCTTCAGCCTCTACGAGCAGTACTTC. The entire variable domain, with the rest obtained from reference TRBV28 and TRBJ2-7, is as follows: DVKVTQSSRYLVKRTGEKVFLECVQDMDHENMFWYRQDPGLGLRLIYFSYDVKMKEKGDIPEGYSVSREKKERFSLILESASTNQTSMYLCASSFPLRSLGRGQGFSLYEQYFGPGTRLTVT.

The gene calls are TRBV2 and TRBJ1-1, with a possible D match to TRBD1 (6 bases). The V end lost 8 bases, the J end lost 3 bases, and 13 bases lay between the germline ends. The CDR3 is 13 amino acids. CDR1 is SNHLY and CDR2 is FYNNEI in the germline V gene. The CDR3 region is CASHRVVYTEAFF. Written as DNA, the CDR3 is TGTGCCAGCCACAGGGTCGTGTACACTGAAGCTTTCTTT.

The chain is built from TRBV7-7 and TRBJ2-5, with D perhaps matching TRBD1 (5 bases). Trimming took off 1 base at V and 3 bases at J, with 9 bases between the two ends. The CDR3 contains 14 residues. CDR1 and CDR2 from the germline V gene are SSHAT and FNYEAQ (reference sequence). The CDR3 nucleotides read TGTGCCAGCAGCTTAGGAGCGACAGAAGAGACCCAGTACTTC. It specifies CASSLGATEETQYF. The complete variable domain, with remaining parts taken from reference TRBV7-7 and TRBJ2-5, reads GAGVSQSPRYKVTKRGQDVTLRCDPISSHATLYWYQQALGQGPEFLTYFNYEAQPDKSGLPSDRFSAERPEGSISTLTIQRTEQRDSAMYRCASSLGATEETQYFGPGTRLLVL.

The rearrangement uses TRBV30 and TRBJ1-5; 7 bases match TRBD1. CDR1 GTSNPN and CDR2 SVGIG come from the germline V gene (reference sequence). The V and J ends lost 2 bases and 5 bases, in that order; junction bases with no gene match: 9. The CDR3 consists of 15 residues. Written as DNA, the CDR3 is TGTGCCTGGAGTTTAGGGACAGCGTTCGATCAGCCCCAGCATTTT. Its protein product is CAWSLGTAFDQPQHF.

The chain is built from TRBV18 and TRBJ2-2; tentative D call: TRBD1 (6 bases). The CDR3 length is 13 residues. V lost 4 bases and J lost 4, with 7 bases in between. CDR1 is KGHSH and CDR2 is LQKENI in the germline V gene. CDR3 region: CASSRGGTGELFF. The CDR3 coding sequence is TGTGCCAGCTCACGAGGGGGCACCGGGGAGCTGTTTTTT.

Comments on this clone: The sample holds other DNA sequences that translate to the same CDR3. The CDR3: CASSRLAGSYEQYF. In nucleotides, the CDR3 is TGTGCCAGCAGTCGACTAGCGGGGTCCTACGAGCAGTACTTC. The J gene is TRBJ2-7, the V gene TRBV6-5; 11 nucleotides line up with TRBD2. The length of the CDR3 is 14 residues. With 5 bases clipped from V and 1 base from J, the junction kept 1 base outside the gene matches. The germline V gene has CDR1 MNHEY and CDR2 SVGAGI.

The rearrangement uses TRBV7-2 and TRBJ2-3, with TRBD2 matching 10 bases. The CDR3 totals 14 residues. The germline V gene encodes CDR1 SGHTA and CDR2 FQGNSA. Trimming took 7 bases from V and 6 from J; bases not matched to a gene: 7. CDR3 region: CASKSGRASDTQYF. CDR3 in DNA: TGTGCCAGCAAGAGCGGGAGGGCCAGCGATACGCAGTATTTT.

V gene TRBV7-8 combines with J gene TRBJ2-1; 8 bases line up with TRBD2. The V gene's germline CDR1 is SGHVS and CDR2 FQNEAQ. The CDR3 extends over 17 amino acids. Unmatched junction bases numbered 8, after V lost 2 bases and J lost 2 bases. CDR3 coding DNA: TGTGCCAGCAGCTTAATCTGGCGGGAGGAGCCCTACAATGAGCAGTTCTTC. The encoded protein is CASSLIWREEPYNEQFF.

The V call is TRBV7-9, the J call TRBJ2-7; TRBD2 agrees at 9 bases. The length of the CDR3 is 17 residues. Germline V gives CDR1 SEHNR, CDR2 FQNEAQ (reference sequence). V gave up 4 bases and J gave up 0 bases; unmatched junction bases: 10. The chain's CDR3 is CASSSRGSREGSYEQYF. CDR3 bases: TGTGCCAGCAGCTCCCGGGGGTCGCGGGAGGGCTCCTACGAGCAGTACTTC.

The V and J genes are TRBV30 and TRBJ1-4; perhaps TRBD1 as D (5 bases). Germline-derived CDR1 and CDR2 are GTSNPN and SVGIG (reference sequence). Trimming pared 0 bases from V and 6 bases from J, leaving 17 bases between. The CDR3 runs 16 residues. As DNA, the CDR3 is TGTGCCTGGAGTGTGGGGAGGAGGGGCCTGGATGAAAAACTGTTTTTT. It codes for CAWSVGRRGLDEKLFF.

The gene calls are TRBV19 and TRBJ2-2, with 7 nucleotides matching TRBD1. The CDR3 consists of 15 residues. Germline CDR1 and CDR2: LNHDA and SQIVND (reference sequence). The V gene end was trimmed by 6 bases and the J gene end by 2 bases; junction bases not matched to a gene: 6. CDR3 in amino acids: CASRWDSTNTGELFF. The CDR3 coding sequence is TGTGCCAGTAGGTGGGACAGTACCAACACCGGGGAGCTGTTTTTT.

This clone was seen a few times. The chain combines TRBV30 with TRBJ1-5; D is undetermined. The CDR3 covers 13 residues. From germline, CDR1 is GTSNPN and CDR2 SVGIG (reference sequence). Trimming left V 2 bases short and J 4 bases short, with 9 bases between. CDR3 DNA sequence: TGTGCCTGGAGTTCTGCAGCTAATCAGCCCCAGCATTTT. Protein: CAWSSAANQPQHF.

This chain joins TRBV23-1 and TRBJ2-7, with 8 bases aligning to TRBD1. TRBV23-1 is reported as an ORF; its role is uncertain. V was pared by 2 bases and J by 1 base, with 13 bases of the junction left unmatched. The CDR3 covers 18 residues. CDR3 in amino acids: CASSQGYRGNSKSYEQYF. CDR3 coding DNA: TGCGCCAGCAGTCAAGGTTACAGGGGGAATTCAAAGTCCTACGAGCAGTACTTC.

This chain connects TRBV28 to TRBJ2-5; weak D call: TRBD2 (6 bases). This CDR3 region has 16 residues. Germline CDR1 is MDHEN and CDR2 is SYDVKM. V lost 6 bases, J lost 5 bases, and 22 bases lay in between. This CDR3 reads CASRGRRGRGGETQYF. The CDR3 DNA reads TGTGCCAGCAGGGGGAGGAGGGGCCGCGGAGGGGAGACCCAGTACTTC.

As regards this clone: The same CDR3 arises from other DNA sequences in this sample as well. The chain recombines TRBV5-6 with TRBJ1-1; D is uncertain. Germline CDR1 SGHDT, CDR2 YYEEEE. Deletions cut 0 bases from V and 1 base from J, with 4 bases between. This CDR3 is built from 13 residues. The CDR3 protein is CASSLGGNTEAFF. CDR3 bases: TGTGCCAGCAGCTTGGGTGGGAACACTGAAGCTTTCTTT.

The chain is built from TRBV9 and TRBJ2-2, with D tentatively TRBD1 (5 bases). With 4 bases removed from V and 2 bases from J, the gap between germline ends came to 15 bases. CDR1 SGDLS and CDR2 YYNGEE come from the germline V gene. This CDR3 has 16 residues. The CDR3 spells CASSRPAGSNTGELFF. CDR3 nucleotide sequence: TGTGCCAGCAGCCGGCCGGCAGGGTCCAACACCGGGGAGCTGTTTTTT.

The rearrangement links TRBV10-2 to TRBJ2-3; D perhaps matches TRBD1 (5 bases). CDR3 length: 15 residues. CDR1 WSHSY and CDR2 SAAADI come from the germline V gene. Deletions cut 2 bases from V and 2 bases from J, with 11 bases between. CDR3 nucleotides: TGCGCCAGCAGTGAGAGGGGCAGTCCCACAGATACGCAGTATTTT. This encodes CASSERGSPTDTQYF.

This clone has only one observation. The chain recombines TRBV2 with TRBJ2-7; D gene ambiguous. The CDR3 is made up of 13 amino acids. V shed 6 bases and J shed 2 bases, with 11 bases lying between them. The germline CDR1 and CDR2 sequences are SNHLY and FYNNEI. The CDR3 region has the DNA TGTGCCAGCAGCCCTAATCTACCCTACGAGCAGTACTTC. This sequence encodes CASSPNLPYEQYF.

Turning to this clone: Relative to the germline gene, one junction end is altered; a read error may explain this. Other DNA sequences within the sample encode an identical CDR3. The V call is TRBV11-2, the J call TRBJ2-1; TRBD2 matches at 9 bases. CDR1 and CDR2 from the germline V gene are SGHAT and FQNNGV. The CDR3 covers 15 residues. CDR3 DNA sequence: TGTGCCAGCAGTTTAGGTCTAGCGGGGACCAATGAGCAGTTCTTC. Amino acids: CASSLGLAGTNEQFF.

J is TRBJ1-4 and V is TRBV4-1; no definite D call. The V end was cut by 3 bases, the J end by 5 bases, with 10 bases between. This CDR3 has 14 residues. Per the germline V gene, CDR1 is MGHRA and CDR2 is YSYEKL. CDR3 bases: TGCGCCAGCAGCCAGGTTTGGAAGAATGAAAAACTGTTTTTT. Translated: CASSQVWKNEKLFF.

The chain recombines TRBV7-9 with TRBJ2-7; 8 nucleotides line up with TRBD2. V was pared by 4 bases and J by 2 bases, with 4 bases of the junction left unmatched. CDR3 length: 14 amino acids. CDR1 is SEHNR, CDR2 FQNEAQ, per germline (reference sequence). CDR3 sequence (DNA): TGTGCCAGCAGCTCTAGCGGGCCTACCTACGAGCAGTACTTC. The encoded protein is CASSSSGPTYEQYF.

The rearrangement joins TRBV5-1 to TRBJ2-5, with 8 bases fitting TRBD2. J was trimmed by 2 bases and V by 2 bases; bases with no gene match: 8. The germline V gene encodes CDR1 SGHRS and CDR2 YFSETQ. CDR3 length: 16 residues. The CDR3 DNA follows: TGCGCCAGCAGCTTAGGGGCGACTAGCGAACAAGAGACCCAGTACTTC. This sequence encodes CASSLGATSEQETQYF.

The CDR3, as DNA: TGCGCCAGCAGCCGCCAGTCCCTTCCATTTGGAAACACCATATATTTT. The encoded protein is CASSRQSLPFGNTIYF. This chain joins TRBV4-1 and TRBJ1-3; no reliable D call. Trimming removed 4 bases from V and 3 bases from J, with 16 bases in between. The V gene's germline CDR1 is MGHRA and CDR2 YSYEKL. The CDR3 is 16 residues long.